Sequencing of this TCR beta chain was carried out in a study of metastatic and nonmetastatic thyroid tumors. About the study: Blood and tumor or nodule tissue repertoires from malignant and benign thyroid patients were compared.

Points from the study as a whole: Versus benign nodules, malignant thyroid tumors reportedly had significantly higher TCR beta diversity, in blood and tumor.

Authors' analysis steps: Construction of a distant-metastasis classifier for papillary thyroid cancer relied on CDR3 differences across clinicopathological groups. TCRdb reprocessed the PCR reads using MiXCR. TCRdb's processing, not the study's, gives the V and J calls here. Of roughly 41,000 clones in the sample, approximately 16% are singletons; the top ten hold around 4%. About this clone: Antigen unknown.

No treatment had been given to any patient before thyroid surgery. The sample comprised blood. The source of this sequence is a female donor with papillary thyroid cancer or a benign thyroid nodule (not recorded which). Some clones in this sample may be carry-over from other donors' samples.

CDR3 in amino acids: CASSPGAAYNEQFF. The DNA for the CDR3 is TGTGCCAGCAGCCCCGGTGCTGCTTACAATGAGCAGTTCTTC. The J gene is TRBJ2-1, the V gene TRBV7-8; unclear D gene. From germline, CDR1 is SGHVS and CDR2 FQNEAQ. V shed 5 bases and J shed 4 bases, with 12 bases lying between them. The CDR3 sequence is 14 residues long.